The next 10 T cell receptor beta chains were all read from a single sample in a study of blood T cells in healthy people across ages. Together with a sample-barcoded 5' primer, a J-beta primer mix was included in a second PCR lasting roughly 7 to 11 cycles. MiXCR, applied by TCRdb to the 5' RACE reads, yields one record per CDR3 protein. Among about 1.8 million distinct CDR3 sequences listed, 40% to 55% were seen once. Sequenced: blood. The receptors here all came from a woman in her thirties or forties in good health.

Many counts were recorded for this clonotype. This sequence joins TRBV20-1 and TRBJ2-7, with D perhaps matching TRBD1 (6 bases). Trimming left V 0 bases short and J 5 bases short, with 17 bases between. CDR1 and CDR2 from the germline V gene are DFQATT and SNEGSKA (reference sequence). This CDR3 is built from 15 residues. The CDR3 nucleotides are TGCAGTGCTAGAGATCAGCGAGGACAGATCCACGAGCAGTACTTC. Protein product: CSARDQRGQIHEQYF.

This clonotype was picked up many times. The rearrangement uses TRBV10-3 and TRBJ2-1, with D unclear. V lost 4 bases and J lost 5, with 9 bases in between. This CDR3 is 13 amino acids long. CDR1 ENHRY and CDR2 SYGVKD come from the germline V gene. The CDR3 loop is CAISGAVNNEQFF. CDR3 DNA: TGTGCCATCAGTGGGGCGGTCAACAATGAGCAGTTCTTC.

The V call is TRBV27, the J call TRBJ1-5, with TRBD1 identical over 11 bases. Germline V gene sequence: CDR1 MNHEY, CDR2 SMNVEV (reference sequence). V lost 5 bases, J lost 0 bases, and 9 bases stayed unmatched. CDR3 length equals 18 residues. The DNA of the CDR3 is TGTGCCAGCAGTCCCCACTGGGACAGGGGGATTAGCAATCAGCCCCAGCATTTT. Translation: CASSPHWDRGISNQPQHF.

This clonotype came up many times. The genes are TRBV29-1 and TRBJ2-4; tentative D call: TRBD1 (5 bases). This CDR3 has 13 residues. Germline CDR1 is SQVTM and CDR2 is ANQGSEA. Trimming removed 4 bases at V and 1 base at J, with 8 bases between. The CDR3 is CSVAGLAKNIQYF. The CDR3, as DNA: TGCAGCGTTGCAGGGTTGGCCAAAAACATTCAGTACTTC.

This clonotype occurred a few times. The genes are TRBV5-1 and TRBJ2-7; 10 nucleotides agree with TRBD1. Germline values: CDR1 SGHRS, CDR2 YFSETQ. The junction had 14 bases not matched to a gene; V was cut back by 0 bases and J by 11 bases. The CDR3 loop spans 16 amino acids. Here the CDR3 DNA reads TGCGCCAGCAGCTTGGCCGGACAGGGGGTTCGAGCATGGAAGTACTTC. Residues: CASSLAGQGVRAWKYF.

The rearrangement uses TRBV20-1 and TRBJ2-5, with TRBD2 matching 12 bases. Trimming cost V 5 bases and J 4 bases; bases outside gene matches: 11. The CDR3 spans 16 residues. Germline lookup yields CDR1 DFQATT and CDR2 SNEGSKA (reference sequence). DNA for the CDR3: TGCAGTGCTCCGCGCACTAGCGGGGGGTGGGGAGAGACCCAGTACTTC. Its translation: CSAPRTSGGWGETQYF.

The V call is TRBV6-6, the J call TRBJ1-2, with 7 bases aligning to TRBD1. V shed 3 bases, J shed 6 bases, and the junction held 7 bases outside the gene matches. Germline V lookup: CDR1 MNHNY, CDR2 SVGAGI (reference sequence). CDR3 length equals 14 residues. Here the CDR3 reads CASSYGGRGDGYTF. The CDR3 DNA follows: TGTGCCAGCAGTTATGGTGGCAGGGGGGATGGCTACACCTTC.

The gene calls are TRBV21-1 and TRBJ2-1; the table's D call, TRBD1, has no DNA check behind it. TRBV21-1 is classified as a pseudogene. The CDR3 is 15 amino acids. DNA of the CDR3: TGTGCCAGCAGCAAAGAGTGCAGGGGTAACAATGAGCAGTTCTTC. Protein sequence: CASSKECRGNNEQFF.

This clonotype was counted only a few times. The chain links TRBV13 to TRBJ2-1; D is uncertain. V was clipped by 7 bases and J by 7 bases, with 23 bases between them. This CDR3 has 16 amino acids. In germline, CDR1 is PRHDT, CDR2 FYEKMQ (reference sequence). The CDR3 reads CASTQALPPQRNEQFF. In DNA form, the CDR3 reads TGTGCCAGCACACAAGCGTTACCCCCTCAGAGGAATGAGCAGTTCTTC.

There are a few counts of this clonotype. The rearrangement links TRBV7-2 to TRBJ1-5; D uncertain. V dropped 2 bases and J dropped 0 bases, with 8 bases sitting between them. Germline V CDR1 and CDR2: SGHTA, FQGNSA. The CDR3 runs to 15 residues. The CDR3 is CASSLIGNSNQPQHF. CDR3 DNA: TGTGCCAGCAGCTTAATCGGAAATAGCAATCAGCCCCAGCATTTT.